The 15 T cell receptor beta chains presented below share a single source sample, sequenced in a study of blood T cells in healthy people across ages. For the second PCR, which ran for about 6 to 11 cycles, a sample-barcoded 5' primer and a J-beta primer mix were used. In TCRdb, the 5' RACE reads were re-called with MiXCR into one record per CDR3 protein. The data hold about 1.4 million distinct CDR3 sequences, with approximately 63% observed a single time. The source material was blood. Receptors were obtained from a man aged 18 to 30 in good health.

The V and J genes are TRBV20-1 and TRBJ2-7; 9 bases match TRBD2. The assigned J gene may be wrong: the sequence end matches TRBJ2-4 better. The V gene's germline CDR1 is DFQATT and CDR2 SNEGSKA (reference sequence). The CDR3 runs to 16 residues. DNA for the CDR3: TGCAGTGCTATTTTCCGGGGACTAGCTAGGAGTGACATTCAGTACTTC. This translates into CSAIFRGLARSDIQYF.

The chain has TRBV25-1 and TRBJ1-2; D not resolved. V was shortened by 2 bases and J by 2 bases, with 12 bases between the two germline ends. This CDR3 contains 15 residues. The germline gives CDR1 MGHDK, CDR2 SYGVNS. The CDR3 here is CASSETPGGNYGYTF. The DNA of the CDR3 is TGTGCCAGCAGTGAAACCCCAGGAGGGAACTATGGCTACACCTTC.

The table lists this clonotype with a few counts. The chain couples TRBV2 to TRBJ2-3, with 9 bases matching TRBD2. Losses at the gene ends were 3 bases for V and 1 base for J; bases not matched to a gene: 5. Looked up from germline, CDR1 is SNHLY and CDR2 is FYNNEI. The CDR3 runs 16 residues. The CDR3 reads CASSDVGLARTDTQYF. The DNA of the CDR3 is TGTGCCAGCAGTGATGTAGGACTAGCGCGCACAGATACGCAGTATTTT.

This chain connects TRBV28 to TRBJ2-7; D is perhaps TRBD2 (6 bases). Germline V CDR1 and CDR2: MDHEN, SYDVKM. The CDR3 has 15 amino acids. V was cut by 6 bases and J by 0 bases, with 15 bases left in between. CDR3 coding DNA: TGTGCCAGCAGCCCAAGTCGGGAGTACTCCTACGAGCAGTACTTC. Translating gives CASSPSREYSYEQYF.

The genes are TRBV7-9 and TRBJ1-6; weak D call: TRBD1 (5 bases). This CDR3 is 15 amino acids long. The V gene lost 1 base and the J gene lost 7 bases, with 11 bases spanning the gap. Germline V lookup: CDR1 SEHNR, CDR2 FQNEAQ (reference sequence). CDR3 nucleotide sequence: TGTGCCAGCAGCTTAGGGGCAGGGACGAATTCACCCCTCCACTTT. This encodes CASSLGAGTNSPLHF.

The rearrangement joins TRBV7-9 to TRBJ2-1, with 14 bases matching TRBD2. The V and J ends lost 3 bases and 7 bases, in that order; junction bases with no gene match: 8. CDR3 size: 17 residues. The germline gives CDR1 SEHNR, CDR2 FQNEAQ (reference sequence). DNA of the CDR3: TGTGCCAGCAGCTTGGGACTAGCGGGAGTTCCTTTGAATGAGCAGTTCTTC. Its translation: CASSLGLAGVPLNEQFF.

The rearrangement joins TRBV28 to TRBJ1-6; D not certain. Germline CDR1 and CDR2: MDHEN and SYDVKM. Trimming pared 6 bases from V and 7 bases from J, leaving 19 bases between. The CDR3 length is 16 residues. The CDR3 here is CASSQSFGVGNSPLHF. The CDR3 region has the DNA TGTGCCAGCAGCCAGTCTTTCGGGGTCGGCAATTCACCCCTCCACTTT.

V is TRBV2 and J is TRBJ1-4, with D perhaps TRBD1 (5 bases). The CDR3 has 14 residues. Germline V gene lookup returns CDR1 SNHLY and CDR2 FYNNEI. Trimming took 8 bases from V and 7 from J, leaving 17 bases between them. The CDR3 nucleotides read TGTGCCAGCGTCGCCGGGACGTCGGGTGAAAAACTGTTTTTT. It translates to CASVAGTSGEKLFF.

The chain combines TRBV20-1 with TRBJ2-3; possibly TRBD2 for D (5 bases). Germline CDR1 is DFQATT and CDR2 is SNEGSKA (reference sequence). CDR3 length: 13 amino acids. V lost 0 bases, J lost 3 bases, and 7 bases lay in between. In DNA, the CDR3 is TGCAGTGCTAGAGAAGAGGGTACAGATACGCAGTATTTT. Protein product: CSAREEGTDTQYF.

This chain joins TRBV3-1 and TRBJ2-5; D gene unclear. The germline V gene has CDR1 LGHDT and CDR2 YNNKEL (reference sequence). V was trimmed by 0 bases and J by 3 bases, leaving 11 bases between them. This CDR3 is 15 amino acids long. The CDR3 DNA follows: TGTGCCAGCAGCCAAGATTGGGAACGTAAAGAGACCCAGTACTTC. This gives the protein CASSQDWERKETQYF.

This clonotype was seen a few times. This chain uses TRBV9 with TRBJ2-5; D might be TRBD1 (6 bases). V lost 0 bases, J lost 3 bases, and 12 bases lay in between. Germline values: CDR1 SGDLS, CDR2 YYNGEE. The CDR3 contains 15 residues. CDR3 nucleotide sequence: TGTGCCAGCAGCGTAGGTAGTACAGGGAAAGAGACCCAGTACTTC. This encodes CASSVGSTGKETQYF.

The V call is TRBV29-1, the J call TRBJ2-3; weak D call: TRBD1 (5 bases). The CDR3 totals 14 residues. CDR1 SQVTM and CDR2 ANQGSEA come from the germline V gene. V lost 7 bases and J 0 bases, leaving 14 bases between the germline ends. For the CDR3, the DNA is TGCAGCGCTGGGGTTGGGGCTAGCACAGATACGCAGTATTTT. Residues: CSAGVGASTDTQYF.

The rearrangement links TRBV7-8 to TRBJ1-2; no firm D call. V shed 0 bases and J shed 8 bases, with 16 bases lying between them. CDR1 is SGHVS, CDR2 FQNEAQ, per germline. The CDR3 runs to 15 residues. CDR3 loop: CASSLAEGSLAGYTF. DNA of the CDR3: TGTGCCAGCAGCTTAGCGGAGGGATCTTTGGCGGGCTACACCTTC.

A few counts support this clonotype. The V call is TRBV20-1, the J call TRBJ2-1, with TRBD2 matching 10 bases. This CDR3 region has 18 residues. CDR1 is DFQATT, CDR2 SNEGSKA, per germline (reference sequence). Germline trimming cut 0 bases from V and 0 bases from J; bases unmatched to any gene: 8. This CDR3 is CSARDRRLAGSSYNEQFF. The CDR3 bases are TGCAGTGCTAGAGATCGACGACTAGCGGGCAGCTCCTACAATGAGCAGTTCTTC.

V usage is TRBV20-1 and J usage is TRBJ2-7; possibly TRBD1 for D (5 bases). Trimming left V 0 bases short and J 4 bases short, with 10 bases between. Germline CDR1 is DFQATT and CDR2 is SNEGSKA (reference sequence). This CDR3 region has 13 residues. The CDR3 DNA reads TGCAGTGCTAGAGATTACAGGCAGTACGAGCAGTACTTC. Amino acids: CSARDYRQYEQYF.